The 7 T cell receptor beta chains presented below share a single source sample, sequenced in a study of T cell responses to AZD1222 COVID-19 vaccine. Profiled with immunoSEQ multiplex PCR; TCRdb holds only in-frame clones, not every one. The sample lists under 150,000 clones; about nine tenths were seen once. The source material was peripheral blood, sampled 28 days after the second AZD1222 dose. The receptor set was obtained from an adult who received the AZD1222 COVID-19 vaccine.

This sequence joins TRBV2 and TRBJ1-1; D unresolved. CDR1 and CDR2 (germline): SNHLY, FYNNEI. This CDR3 has 16 amino acids. V lost 4 bases to trimming and J lost 0 bases, with 15 bases between them. The CDR3 reads CASSVGRALMNTEAFF. CDR3 sequence (DNA): TGTGCCAGCAGTGTCGGAAGGGCCCTCATGAACACTGAAGCTTTCTTT. The full variable domain, rest sourced from reference TRBV2 and TRBJ1-1, is EPEVTQTPSHQVTQMGQEVILRCVPISNHLYFYWYRQILGQKVEFLVSFYNNEISEKSEIFDDQFSVERPDGSNFTLKIRSTKLEDSAMYFCASSVGRALMNTEAFFGQGTRLTVV.

The chain carries TRBV19 and TRBJ2-4, with 9 bases aligning to TRBD1. The V segment lost 4 bases and the J segment 5 bases; nucleotides outside the gene matches: 6. This CDR3 is built from 15 residues. The germline V gene has CDR1 LNHDA and CDR2 SQIVND (reference sequence). CDR3 bases: TGTGCCAGTAGTACCGACCGGGACAGGGAAAACATTCAGTACTTC. Its protein product is CASSTDRDRENIQYF.

The genes are TRBV15 and TRBJ2-2; D gene unclear. Germline V gene lookup returns CDR1 LNHNV and CDR2 YYDKDF (reference sequence). CDR3 length: 16 residues. V gave up 1 base and J gave up 5 bases, with 14 bases separating them. CDR3 DNA: TGTGCCACCAGCAGAGGAGGAGAATCCTTGACCGGGGAGCTGTTTTTT. This gives the protein CATSRGGESLTGELFF.

The genes are TRBV6-1 and TRBJ2-1; 8 bases match TRBD2. J gave up 4 bases and V 1 base, and 6 bases lay outside the gene matches. The CDR3 contains 16 residues. Germline lookup yields CDR1 MNHNS and CDR2 SASEGT. In nucleotides, the CDR3 is TGTGCCAGCAGTGAAGAGTGGCGGGGGGCGTACAATGAGCAGTTCTTC. Translation: CASSEEWRGAYNEQFF.

The rearrangement uses TRBV2 and TRBJ2-3; D is possibly TRBD2 (5 bases). The V gene's germline CDR1 is SNHLY and CDR2 FYNNEI. The CDR3 length is 15 residues. Trimming removed 6 bases from V and 0 bases from J, with 13 bases in between. The CDR3 sequence is CASRKLGASTDTQYF. The CDR3 DNA follows: TGTGCCAGCAGGAAACTAGGCGCTAGCACAGATACGCAGTATTTT.

This chain uses TRBV6-5 with TRBJ1-5; D gene uncertain. This CDR3 comprises 15 residues. Germline CDR1 and CDR2: MNHEY and SVGAGI. Deletions cut 0 bases from V and 1 base from J, with 7 bases between. CDR3 amino acids: CASSYSFGSNQPQHF. The CDR3 DNA follows: TGTGCCAGCAGTTACTCGTTTGGGAGCAATCAGCCCCAGCATTTT.

The chain has TRBV7-3 and TRBJ1-1; the match to TRBD1 covers 11 bases. Germline V gene lookup returns CDR1 SGHTA and CDR2 FQGTGA. The CDR3 has 14 amino acids. The trim removed 5 bases at V and 11 bases at J, leaving 10 bases unmatched. CDR3 nucleotides: TGTGCCAGCAGCCCAAGGGACAGGGGGAAAAGGGCTTTCTTT. Translating gives CASSPRDRGKRAFF.